The next 31 T cell receptor beta chains were all read from a single sample in a study of PD-L1 blockade in urothelial cancer. Time point denoted: pretreatment peripheral blood. The assay was immunoSEQ multiplex PCR, and TCRdb's table has in-frame clones only and misses some. Among about 95,000 clones listed, around nine tenths were seen once. This specimen consisted of PBMCs, obtained around atezolizumab (anti-PD-L1) treatment. The receptors come from a man aged 55 to 70 with urothelial cancer.

This clone was seen a single time. This chain links TRBV18 with TRBJ2-5; maybe TRBD1 (6 bases). The germline gives CDR1 KGHSH, CDR2 LQKENI. This CDR3 has 15 amino acids. Between the trimmed V and J ends, which lost 1 base and 1 base, there was a span of 10 bases. The CDR3 is CASSPQLGGQETQYF. CDR3 nucleotides: TGTGCCAGCTCACCACAGTTAGGGGGCCAAGAGACCCAGTACTTC.

The CDR3 spells CASSFRVTGGYTF. The CDR3 DNA reads as TGTGCCAGCAGTTTCAGGGTGACAGGTGGCTACACCTTC. V gene TRBV27 combines with J gene TRBJ1-2, with a possible D match to TRBD1 (6 bases). Trimming cost V 3 bases and J 7 bases, with 12 bases left between them. The germline CDR1 and CDR2 sequences are MNHEY and SMNVEV (reference sequence). The CDR3 is 13 residues long.

The chain has TRBV7-3 and TRBJ2-2; TRBD1 matches at 7 bases. Germline V gene lookup returns CDR1 SGHTA and CDR2 FQGTGA. The CDR3 extends over 14 amino acids. The ends lost 4 bases at V and 5 bases at J; junction bases unmatched: 4. CDR3 region: CASSSGTDTGELFF. DNA for the CDR3: TGTGCCAGCAGCTCAGGGACAGATACCGGGGAGCTGTTTTTT.

The V call is TRBV28, the J call TRBJ1-2; D remains unclear. The CDR3 is 16 residues long. The V gene lost 6 bases and the J gene lost 5 bases, with 22 bases spanning the gap. CDR1 is MDHEN, CDR2 SYDVKM, per germline. This CDR3 is CASSLLQMTARYGYTF. Here the CDR3 DNA reads TGTGCCAGCAGCCTCCTACAGATGACGGCCAGATATGGCTACACCTTC.

This chain uses TRBV7-9 with TRBJ1-4; no clear D gene. Between the trimmed V and J ends, which lost 5 bases and 7 bases, there was a span of 14 bases. This CDR3 is 14 amino acids long. Germline V gene sequence: CDR1 SEHNR, CDR2 FQNEAQ (reference sequence). The CDR3 DNA follows: TGTGCCAGCAGCCCGGAGCGTTTCCCTGAAAAACTGTTTTTT. Protein sequence: CASSPERFPEKLFF.

The chain has TRBV2 and TRBJ1-2; D gene unclear. The V end was cut by 3 bases, the J end by 2 bases, with 7 bases between. Germline loops: CDR1 SNHLY, CDR2 FYNNEI. The CDR3 spans 13 residues. The CDR3 loop reads CASSEWQNYGYTF. In DNA form, the CDR3 reads TGTGCCAGCAGTGAGTGGCAGAACTATGGCTACACCTTC.

This chain connects TRBV2 to TRBJ1-6, with 9 bases lining up with TRBD1. The CDR3 contains 15 residues. The ends lost 5 bases at V and 3 bases at J; junction bases unmatched: 2. CDR1 SNHLY and CDR2 FYNNEI come from the germline V gene. The CDR3 reads CASSRQGVYNSPLHF. The CDR3, as DNA: TGTGCCAGCAGTCGACAGGGGGTCTATAATTCACCCCTCCACTTT.

This chain connects TRBV6-5 to TRBJ1-5; D gene ambiguous. This CDR3 spans 15 amino acids. With 6 bases removed from V and 1 base from J, the gap between germline ends came to 13 bases. Germline loops: CDR1 MNHEY, CDR2 SVGAGI. As DNA, the CDR3 is TGTGCCAGCAGCAATCGGGGTTTGAGCAATCAGCCCCAGCATTTT. It specifies CASSNRGLSNQPQHF.

The chain combines TRBV19 with TRBJ2-2, with 8 nucleotides matching TRBD2. Germline V CDR1 and CDR2: LNHDA, SQIVND (reference sequence). The junction had 2 bases not matched to a gene; V was cut back by 4 bases and J by 1 base. The CDR3 has 15 amino acids. The CDR3 DNA follows: TGTGCCAGTAGTACCGGGACTAGGAACACCGGGGAGCTGTTTTTT. Translating gives CASSTGTRNTGELFF.

The CDR3 reads CAIRAGLAGAGNTGELFF. The CDR3 DNA is TGTGCCATCAGAGCGGGACTAGCGGGAGCGGGAAACACCGGGGAGCTGTTTTTT. The chain employs TRBV10-3 and TRBJ2-2; the match to TRBD2 covers 14 bases. The V gene end was trimmed by 6 bases and the J gene end by 2 bases; junction bases not matched to a gene: 8. There are 18 residues in the CDR3. The V gene's germline CDR1 is ENHRY and CDR2 SYGVKD.

The genes are TRBV11-3 and TRBJ2-5; 10 nucleotides match TRBD1. The V segment lost 3 bases and the J segment 6 bases; nucleotides outside the gene matches: 7. The CDR3 is 15 residues long. Germline V gene sequence: CDR1 SGHNT, CDR2 YENEEA. In DNA form, the CDR3 reads TGTGCCAGCAGCTTCGACAGGGGGCTCGTAAAGACCCAGTACTTC. This encodes CASSFDRGLVKTQYF.

This rearrangement joins TRBV18 to TRBJ2-7; 8 bases are shared with TRBD1. This CDR3 has 14 residues. Germline V gives CDR1 KGHSH, CDR2 LQKENI. J was trimmed by 3 bases and V by 3 bases; bases with no gene match: 4. In DNA, the CDR3 is TGTGCCAGCTCACCCGGGACAGGTGGCTACGAGCAGTACTTC. Amino acids: CASSPGTGGYEQYF. Together with reference TRBV18 and TRBJ2-7, the CDR3 gives the full variable domain: NAGVMQNPRHLVRRRGQEARLRCSPMKGHSHVYWYRQLPEEGLKFMVYLQKENIIDESGMPKERFSAEFPKEGPSILRIQQVVRGDSAAYFCASSPGTGGYEQYFGPGTRLTVT.

The genes are TRBV2 and TRBJ2-7; 7 nucleotides line up with TRBD1. Germline V gene lookup returns CDR1 SNHLY and CDR2 FYNNEI. V trimming: 8 bases; J trimming: 3 bases; junction bases outside the gene matches: 4. The CDR3 length is 12 residues. The CDR3 sequence is CASGDRDYEQYF. The CDR3 region has the DNA TGTGCCAGCGGAGACAGGGACTACGAGCAGTACTTC.

The chain joins TRBV7-2 to TRBJ1-4, with D perhaps matching TRBD1 (6 bases). V was clipped by 3 bases and J by 3 bases, with 11 bases between them. Germline CDR1 is SGHTA and CDR2 is FQGNSA. The CDR3 covers 15 residues. The DNA of the CDR3 is TGTGCCAGCAGCTTCGGGGGGCAGGCTAATGAAAAACTGTTTTTT. It is translated as CASSFGGQANEKLFF. The full variable domain, with the rest looked up from reference TRBV7-2 and TRBJ1-4, is GAGVSQSPSNKVTEKGKDVELRCDPISGHTALYWYRQSLGQGLEFLIYFQGNSAPDKSGLPSDRFSAERTGGSVSTLTIQRTQQEDSAVYLCASSFGGQANEKLFFGSGTQLSVL.

The V call is TRBV28, the J call TRBJ2-3; 10 bases are a match to TRBD2. CDR3 length: 15 amino acids. Trimming at V came to 6 bases and at J to 6 bases, leaving 9 bases not matched to a gene. The germline CDR1 and CDR2 sequences are MDHEN and SYDVKM. In DNA, the CDR3 is TGTGCCAGCAGCGCTCGGGGTAGCGGGAGGGATACGCAGTATTTT. Amino acid sequence: CASSARGSGRDTQYF.

The CDR3 DNA is TGTGCCAGCAGCTCCCAGGACAGCCCCTATGGCTACACCTTC. Encoded protein: CASSSQDSPYGYTF. This rearrangement joins TRBV7-8 to TRBJ1-2; TRBD1 is a possible D gene (6 bases). Germline CDR1 SGHVS, CDR2 FQNEAQ. This CDR3 comprises 14 residues. V lost 4 bases to trimming and J lost 4 bases, with 13 bases between them.

The CDR3 nucleotides are TGTGCCAGCAGCTTAGCTAGTGCAGGGGCCCGCTACGAGCAGTACTTC. This codes for CASSLASAGARYEQYF. The chain uses TRBV7-2 and TRBJ2-7, with D possibly matching TRBD1 (6 bases). Germline lookup yields CDR1 SGHTA and CDR2 FQGNSA. There are 16 residues in the CDR3. Trimming took off 0 bases at V and 3 bases at J, with 15 bases between the two ends.

V gene TRBV7-9 combines with J gene TRBJ1-2; D is possibly TRBD1 (5 bases). The germline V gene has CDR1 SEHNR and CDR2 FQNEAQ (reference sequence). With 6 bases removed from V and 5 bases from J, the gap between germline ends came to 13 bases. CDR3 size: 13 residues. The CDR3 region has the DNA TGTGCCAGCAGTCTTCAGGGCTATTATGGCTACACCTTC. As protein: CASSLQGYYGYTF.

This sequence joins TRBV11-3 and TRBJ1-3; D uncertain. CDR3 length: 15 residues. The V end lost 3 bases, the J end lost 0 bases, and 9 bases lay between the germline ends. Germline V gene data show CDR1 as SGHNT and CDR2 as YENEEA. DNA of the CDR3: TGTGCCAGCAGCTTTATCAGAAGCTCTGGAAACACCATATATTTT. This gives the protein CASSFIRSSGNTIYF.

This chain joins TRBV18 and TRBJ1-1; tentatively, D is TRBD1 (5 bases). V was trimmed by 2 bases and J by 0 bases, leaving 7 bases between them. Looked up from germline, CDR1 is KGHSH and CDR2 is LQKENI. The CDR3 extends over 14 amino acids. The chain's CDR3 is CASSPDSVNTEAFF. CDR3 in DNA: TGTGCCAGCTCACCAGACAGTGTGAACACTGAAGCTTTCTTT.

The chain is built from TRBV19 and TRBJ1-6; tentative D call: TRBD1 (6 bases). V was cut by 7 bases and J by 5 bases, with 12 bases left in between. CDR3 size: 14 residues. The germline CDR1 and CDR2 sequences are LNHDA and SQIVND (reference sequence). The CDR3 loop reads CASTRDKHNSPLHF. CDR3 sequence (DNA): TGTGCCAGTACTCGGGACAAGCATAATTCACCCCTCCACTTT. The complete variable domain, with remaining parts taken from reference TRBV19 and TRBJ1-6, reads DGGITQSPKYLFRKEGQNVTLSCEQNLNHDAMYWYRQDPGQGLRLIYYSQIVNDFQKGDIAEGYSVSREKKESFPLTVTSAQKNPTAFYLCASTRDKHNSPLHFGNGTRLTVT.

The chain carries TRBV27 and TRBJ2-7; 8 bases agree with TRBD1. Trimming removed 4 bases from V and 5 bases from J; junction bases left unmatched: 4. Per the germline V gene, CDR1 is MNHEY and CDR2 is SMNVEV (reference sequence). The CDR3 length is 13 residues. Here the CDR3 reads CASSSGQGHEQYF. Written as DNA, the CDR3 is TGTGCCAGCAGTTCAGGACAGGGCCACGAGCAGTACTTC.

This chain joins TRBV10-3 and TRBJ1-1, with 8 nucleotides matching TRBD1. This CDR3 is 14 amino acids long. Germline CDR1 and CDR2: ENHRY and SYGVKD. V lost 5 bases, J lost 4 bases, and 6 bases stayed unmatched. The CDR3 nucleotides read TGTGCCATCAGTCTGACAGGGGACGGCACTGAAGCTTTCTTT. Protein sequence: CAISLTGDGTEAFF.

The genes are TRBV5-5 and TRBJ2-7, with a possible D match to TRBD2 (6 bases). From germline, CDR1 is SGHKS and CDR2 YYEKEE (reference sequence). The V gene lost 7 bases and the J gene lost 7 bases, with 15 bases spanning the gap. The CDR3 covers 12 residues. The CDR3 coding sequence is TGTGCCAGCGGAGGGTACCGTGGAGAGCAGTACTTC. It codes for CASGGYRGEQYF.

The chain joins TRBV7-2 to TRBJ1-4, with D possibly being TRBD1 (6 bases). V lost 5 bases and J 2 bases, leaving 12 bases between the germline ends. CDR3 length: 15 amino acids. The germline V gene encodes CDR1 SGHTA and CDR2 FQGNSA. The CDR3 coding sequence is TGTGCCAGCAGCCTACAGGGTAATACTAATGAAAAACTGTTTTTT. This gives the protein CASSLQGNTNEKLFF. The whole variable domain, remainder taken from reference TRBV7-2 and TRBJ1-4, is GAGVSQSPSNKVTEKGKDVELRCDPISGHTALYWYRQSLGQGLEFLIYFQGNSAPDKSGLPSDRFSAERTGGSVSTLTIQRTQQEDSAVYLCASSLQGNTNEKLFFGSGTQLSVL.

This clone has a handful of counts. V gene TRBV28 combines with J gene TRBJ1-3, with D perhaps matching TRBD1 (5 bases). Germline-derived CDR1 and CDR2 are MDHEN and SYDVKM. The germline V and J ends were trimmed by 5 bases and 0 bases, with 14 bases remaining between them. The CDR3 length is 16 residues. The CDR3 here is CASSGTVGPSGNTIYF. Here the CDR3 DNA reads TGTGCCAGCAGTGGAACAGTGGGGCCCTCTGGAAACACCATATATTTT.

The genes are TRBV18 and TRBJ1-2, with 8 positions matching TRBD1. Germline CDR1 and CDR2: KGHSH and LQKENI. The V segment lost 2 bases and the J segment 5 bases; nucleotides outside the gene matches: 7. The CDR3 consists of 15 residues. The CDR3 DNA follows: TGTGCCAGCTCACCAGGGACAGGAAGGGAGTATGGCTACACCTTC. It encodes CASSPGTGREYGYTF.

The gene calls are TRBV9 and TRBJ2-3, with a weak D call TRBD2 (6 bases). CDR1 is SGDLS, CDR2 YYNGEE, per germline. Trimming pared 3 bases from V and 6 bases from J, leaving 17 bases between. The CDR3 loop spans 15 amino acids. CDR3 bases: TGTGCCAGCAGCGCCAAACTAGCAGGTTGGGATACGCAGTATTTT. Residues: CASSAKLAGWDTQYF.

The chain couples TRBV7-9 to TRBJ1-1; D is possibly TRBD1 (6 bases). There are 14 residues in the CDR3. V gave up 3 bases and J gave up 1 base, with 9 bases separating them. Germline V gene lookup returns CDR1 SEHNR and CDR2 FQNEAQ (reference sequence). Written as DNA, the CDR3 is TGTGCCAGCAGCTTGACAGGATGGAACACTGAAGCTTTCTTT. This translates into CASSLTGWNTEAFF.

The chain joins TRBV28 to TRBJ1-5, with D maybe TRBD1 (5 bases). Trimming cost V 7 bases and J 4 bases, with 17 bases left between them. This CDR3 is 15 amino acids long. The germline CDR1 and CDR2 sequences are MDHEN and SYDVKM. As DNA, the CDR3 is TGTGCCAGCATTCTGGACACGGACGTGAATCAGCCCCAGCATTTT. Its protein is CASILDTDVNQPQHF.

This clone appeared a few times. The chain recombines TRBV2 with TRBJ2-1; perhaps TRBD2 as D (6 bases). CDR1 and CDR2 from the germline V gene are SNHLY and FYNNEI. The CDR3 runs 12 residues. CDR3 in DNA: TGTTCCGTGGGGGGTAGGGACAATGAGCAGTTCTTC. Residues: CSVGGRDNEQFF.